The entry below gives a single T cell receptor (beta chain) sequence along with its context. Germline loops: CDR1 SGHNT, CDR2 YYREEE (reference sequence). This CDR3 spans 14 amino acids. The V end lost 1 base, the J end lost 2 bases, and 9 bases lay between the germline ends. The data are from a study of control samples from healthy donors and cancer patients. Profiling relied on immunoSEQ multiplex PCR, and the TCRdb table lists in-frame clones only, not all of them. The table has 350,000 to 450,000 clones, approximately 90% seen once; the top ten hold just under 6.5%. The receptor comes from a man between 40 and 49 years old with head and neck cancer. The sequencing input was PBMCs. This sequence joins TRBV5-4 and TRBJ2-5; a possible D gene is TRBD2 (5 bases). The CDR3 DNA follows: TGTGCCAGCAGCTTGCCAAGCGGTCAAGAGACCCAGTACTTC. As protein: CASSLPSGQETQYF.